Each of the 15 T cell receptor beta chains below was sequenced from the same sample in a study of human T cells and chemical hapten exposure. Regarding time point: pre-sensitization, week 0. Noted treatment: therapeutic diphenylcyclopropenone sensitization with weekly scalp DPC. One entry per CDR3 protein, called by TCRdb with MiXCR from the RACE reads. The table includes tens of thousands of distinct CDR3 sequences, 9.4% detected once. The sample was whole blood, taken in connection with sensitization to the hapten diphenylcyclopropenone (DPC). The receptors were gathered from a middle-aged woman with alopecia areata. Some clones in this sample may be carry-over from other donors' samples.

This clonotype has more than one count but fewer than ten. The rearrangement links TRBV12-3 or TRBV12-4 to TRBJ2-2; D remains unclear. CDR3 length: 14 residues. Trimming shortened V by 3 bases and J by 0 bases, and 5 bases separated the two germline ends. The CDR3 DNA reads as TGTGCCAGCAGTTTCATGACGAACACCGGGGAGCTGTTTTTT. It encodes CASSFMTNTGELFF.

At least ten counts were recorded for this clonotype. The chain uses TRBV20-1 and TRBJ2-5, with 8 bases matching TRBD1. J lost 0 bases, V lost 6 bases, and 3 bases had no gene match. Germline loops: CDR1 DFQATT, CDR2 SNEGSKA (reference sequence). CDR3 length: 13 residues. The CDR3 DNA reads TGCAGTGCCCGGGACAGGTACCAAGAGACCCAGTACTTC. Its protein product is CSARDRYQETQYF.

The chain joins TRBV28 to TRBJ1-1; D is unresolved. This CDR3 region has 12 residues. Trimming stripped 3 bases from V and 0 bases from J, with 2 bases between. CDR1 is MDHEN, CDR2 SYDVKM, per germline. The CDR3 region is CASSLLNTEAFF. In DNA, the CDR3 is TGTGCCAGCAGTTTGTTGAACACTGAAGCTTTCTTT.

This clonotype was seen repeatedly, ten times or more. This chain uses TRBV20-1 with TRBJ1-1; D perhaps matches TRBD1 (5 bases). With 5 bases removed from V and 4 bases from J, the gap between germline ends came to 20 bases. This CDR3 region has 15 residues. Germline V gene sequence: CDR1 DFQATT, CDR2 SNEGSKA (reference sequence). CDR3 sequence: CSASTPPGTGTEAFF. DNA for the CDR3: TGCAGTGCTTCGACTCCTCCAGGGACGGGCACTGAAGCTTTCTTT.

The table lists this clonotype with many counts. The chain couples TRBV12-3 or TRBV12-4 to TRBJ1-6; D remains unclear. V lost 3 bases and J 6 bases, leaving 9 bases between the germline ends. The CDR3 is 14 amino acids. CDR3 in amino acids: CASSFPGANSPLHF. CDR3 DNA sequence: TGTGCCAGCAGTTTCCCAGGCGCTAATTCACCCCTCCACTTT.

There are many counts of this clonotype. The V and J genes are TRBV10-2 and TRBJ2-3, with 11 bases matching TRBD2. V shed 6 bases, J shed 2 bases, and the junction held 4 bases outside the gene matches. From germline, CDR1 is WSHSY and CDR2 SAAADI. The CDR3 spans 15 residues. The CDR3: CASRPSGGITDTQYF. The CDR3 DNA reads TGCGCCAGCAGGCCTAGCGGGGGGATCACAGATACGCAGTATTTT.

This clonotype was seen at least ten times. The chain carries TRBV2 and TRBJ1-4; tentative D call: TRBD1 (6 bases). V gave up 5 bases and J gave up 4 bases, with 14 bases separating them. The CDR3 extends over 15 amino acids. Germline V gene lookup returns CDR1 SNHLY and CDR2 FYNNEI. The CDR3 here is CASSLTGAINEKLFF. CDR3 bases: TGTGCCAGCAGTCTTACGGGGGCAATTAATGAAAAACTGTTTTTT.

This clonotype was seen many times. The chain joins TRBV12-3 or TRBV12-4 to TRBJ2-7; D is possibly TRBD1 or TRBD2 (5 bases each). This CDR3 spans 12 amino acids. The germline V and J ends were trimmed by 6 bases and 7 bases, with 13 bases remaining between them. CDR3 amino acids: CASSLGVGEQYF. The CDR3 DNA sequence: TGTGCCAGCAGCTTGGGGGTGGGGGAGCAGTACTTC.

This clonotype was counted between two and nine times. The DNA is omitted, as the CDR3 cannot be located on it reliably, and the CDR3 follows TCRdb's listing. The V call is TRBV7-5, the J call TRBJ1-4; the DNA was not compared with TRBD1, the D call given in the table. TRBV7-5 is a pseudogene. Inclusive of both ends, the CDR3 amounts to 17 amino acids. The CDR3 sequence is CISVSEAKQGTNEKLFF.

This clonotype was counted many times. This sequence joins TRBV12-3 or TRBV12-4 and TRBJ1-3; 8 bases match TRBD1. V lost 6 bases to trimming and J lost 3 bases; unmatched junction nucleotides: 7. The CDR3 totals 15 residues. The chain's CDR3 is CASRDSGTGGNTIYF. DNA of the CDR3: TGTGCCAGCAGGGACTCCGGGACAGGTGGAAACACCATATATTTT.

This clonotype was observed many times. The chain employs TRBV7-2 and TRBJ2-3; 16 bases align to TRBD2. The CDR3 runs to 17 residues. CDR1 is SGHTA and CDR2 is FQGNSA in the germline V gene. Trimming took 5 bases from V and 6 from J; bases not matched to a gene: 8. Written as DNA, the CDR3 is TGTGCCAGCAGCGCAGAAGGGACTAGCGGGGGGGCGGATACGCAGTATTTT. Translating gives CASSAEGTSGGADTQYF.

The chain has TRBV29-1 and TRBJ2-5, with D possibly being TRBD1 or TRBD2 (6 bases each). CDR1 and CDR2 (germline): SQVTM, ANQGSEA. V was pared by 7 bases and J by 4 bases, with 13 bases between. This CDR3 region has 12 residues. The CDR3 here is CSAKQGGETQYF. CDR3 sequence (DNA): TGCAGCGCCAAACAGGGAGGAGAGACCCAGTACTTC.

The chain joins TRBV7-2 to TRBJ2-1, with a tentative D call TRBD2 (6 bases). CDR3 length: 15 residues. Germline V gives CDR1 SGHTA, CDR2 FQGNSA. Between the trimmed V and J ends, which lost 5 bases and 3 bases, there was a span of 14 bases. Here the CDR3 reads CASSQWGDLYNEQFF. The CDR3 DNA reads TGTGCCAGCAGCCAATGGGGGGACCTCTACAATGAGCAGTTCTTC.

This clonotype was seen at least ten times. The V and J genes are TRBV29-1 and TRBJ2-7; D not resolved. V lost 2 bases and J 0 bases, leaving 8 bases between the germline ends. CDR3 length: 13 amino acids. Germline lookup yields CDR1 SQVTM and CDR2 ANQGSEA. The DNA of the CDR3 is TGCAGCGTTGAATCTTCCGTCTCCTACGAGCAGTACTTC. Its protein is CSVESSVSYEQYF.

This clonotype was picked up many times. The DNA of the CDR3 is TGTGCCAGCAGCGGCTACACAGATACGCAGTATTTT. Encoded protein: CASSGYTDTQYF. The J gene is TRBJ2-3, the V gene TRBV7-2; D is unclear. Germline assignment: CDR1 SGHTA and CDR2 FQGNSA. This CDR3 has 12 amino acids. V was pared by 5 bases and J by 2 bases, with 5 bases between.